This T cell receptor beta chain was captured in a study of T cells after yellow fever vaccination. Study findings and constraints: A weaker secondary response peaked on day 5, the primary on day 15. Any FACS-sorted repertoire could hold abundant clonotypes that contaminate it from the bulk population.

Trimming removed 5 bases at V and 9 bases at J, with 20 bases between. Germline V gene data show CDR1 as MGHDK and CDR2 as SYGVNS. CDR3 length: 14 amino acids. TCRdb re-derived calls from the 5' RACE reads in MiXCR, one entry per CDR3 protein. Found here are roughly 520,000 distinct CDR3 sequences, 20% to 25% of them singletons; the top ten hold about 16%. This clonotype was detected a few times. Its specificity is not known. Sequenced material: PBMCs, taken about 21 days after the first yellow fever vaccination. The chain is built from TRBV25-1 and TRBJ2-7; D is perhaps TRBD1 or TRBD2 (7 bases each). This TCR came from a man aged 18-30 years who received the YFV17D yellow fever vaccine. The CDR3 DNA follows: TGTGCCAGCAGTTTAAGCGGGACAGATGGAAGGCAGTACGTC. Residues: CASSLSGTDGRQYV.